This T cell receptor (beta chain) derives from a study of T-cell memory formation after mild COVID-19. Study outcomes and limitations: While clones contracting from day 15 to 85 were balanced between CD4 and CD8, later expanders leaned CD4+.

As regards this clonotype: Antigen specificity is unknown.

Germline values: CDR1 MDHEN, CDR2 SYDVKM. Losses at the gene ends were 7 bases for V and 8 bases for J; bases not matched to a gene: 7. This CDR3 region has 13 residues. Each CDR3 protein is one row after TCRdb ran MiXCR on the 5' RACE reads. The sample consists of under 350,000 distinct CDR3 sequences, about 16% of them appearing once. The TCR comes from a young man who had mild COVID-19 (a few samples of this study predate the infection). Cell type and time point are not known. This sequence joins TRBV28 and TRBJ2-1, with TRBD1 matching over 8 bases. Sequencing was performed on PBMCs or a T cell subset sorted from them (not recorded which). CDR3 amino acids: CASMRSGGHEQFF. The CDR3 nucleotides read TGTGCCAGCATGAGGTCAGGGGGCCATGAGCAGTTCTTC.